A single sample is the source of the 28 T cell receptor beta chains below, sequenced in a study of T cells in localized non-small cell lung cancer. Assay: immunoSEQ multiplex PCR; the TCRdb copy retains only in-frame clones and omits some. The sample has about 59,000 clones; about nine tenths are singletons. Source: peripheral blood, taken before any cancer treatment. These receptors were obtained from a man aged 40 to 70 with stage I lung adenocarcinoma.

The genes are TRBV2 and TRBJ1-1, with 9 bases identical to TRBD1. Germline V gene data show CDR1 as SNHLY and CDR2 as FYNNEI. Trimming took 7 bases from V and 0 from J; bases not matched to a gene: 3. CDR3 length equals 14 residues. The CDR3 spells CASNRGPMNTEAFF. The CDR3 bases are TGTGCCAGCAACAGGGGGCCAATGAACACTGAAGCTTTCTTT.

In its sample, this clone was seen once. This sequence joins TRBV28 and TRBJ1-1; 11 bases match TRBD1. Germline loops: CDR1 MDHEN, CDR2 SYDVKM. The CDR3 runs 14 residues. J was trimmed by 12 bases and V by 6 bases; bases with no gene match: 12. The CDR3 DNA reads TGTGCCAGCAGCCGACGATCCGGGACAGGGGGAACTTTCTTT. Translation gives CASSRRSGTGGTFF.

Here the CDR3 reads CASSQDRISDSGNTIYF. DNA for the CDR3: TGCGCCAGCAGCCAGGACAGAATCTCTGACTCTGGAAACACCATATATTTT. The chain has TRBV4-3 and TRBJ1-3; tentative D call: TRBD1 (6 bases). The CDR3 extends over 17 amino acids. Per germline, CDR1 LGHNA and CDR2 YSLEER. V lost 3 bases and J lost 0, with 15 bases in between.

In this sample, this clone turned up once. V usage is TRBV6-6 and J usage is TRBJ2-1; D unclear. CDR1 is MNHNY and CDR2 is SVGAGI in the germline V gene (reference sequence). The CDR3 has 12 residues. The V and J ends lost 5 bases and 5 bases respectively, with 7 bases between them. The CDR3 DNA sequence: TGTGCCAGCAGTCCTAGGGACAATGAGCAGTTCTTC. It yields the protein CASSPRDNEQFF.

V is TRBV9 and J is TRBJ1-4; TRBD1 matches 10 bases. Per germline, CDR1 SGDLS and CDR2 YYNGEE. Trimming removed 3 bases from V and 6 bases from J; junction bases left unmatched: 14. The CDR3 is 18 residues long. The CDR3, as DNA: TGTGCCAGCAGCGACCGGGACAGGGGTTACTCGGAGGATGAAAAACTGTTTTTT. This sequence encodes CASSDRDRGYSEDEKLFF.

This clone occurred a few times. V is TRBV5-1 and J is TRBJ1-5, with 8 bases identical to TRBD1. Germline trimming cut 0 bases from V and 5 bases from J; bases unmatched to any gene: 1. This CDR3 contains 14 residues. Germline V gives CDR1 SGHRS, CDR2 YFSETQ. CDR3 in amino acids: CASSLGDRHQPQHF. The CDR3 bases are TGCGCCAGCAGCTTGGGGGACAGGCATCAGCCCCAGCATTTT.

The V call is TRBV29-1, the J call TRBJ2-5; TRBD1 is a possible D gene (6 bases). From germline, CDR1 is SQVTM and CDR2 ANQGSEA. The CDR3 extends over 12 amino acids. Trimming left V 4 bases short and J 6 bases short, with 12 bases between. CDR3 in DNA: TGCAGCGTTGGTAAGGACAGTCAGACCCAGTACTTC. Amino acids: CSVGKDSQTQYF.

V usage is TRBV28 and J usage is TRBJ2-1; D is ambiguous. CDR3 length equals 16 residues. Trimming took off 6 bases at V and 0 bases at J, with 15 bases between the two ends. The V gene's germline CDR1 is MDHEN and CDR2 SYDVKM. CDR3 coding DNA: TGTGCCAGCAGCCGAATGGGGTCGGGCTCCTACAATGAGCAGTTCTTC. The encoded protein is CASSRMGSGSYNEQFF.

The chain links TRBV7-9 to TRBJ1-3; the D gene is possibly TRBD1 (5 bases). The CDR3 is 14 amino acids. Trimming left V 2 bases short and J 2 bases short, with 7 bases between. Germline CDR1 SEHNR, CDR2 FQNEAQ (reference sequence). CDR3 in amino acids: CASSLQGAGNTIYF. The CDR3 DNA sequence: TGTGCCAGCAGCTTACAGGGAGCTGGAAACACCATATATTTT.

In regard to this clone: Sequence at one end of the junction differs from germline and may be a read error. This rearrangement joins TRBV19 to TRBJ2-1; D is undetermined. The CDR3 runs to 12 residues. The V gene's germline CDR1 is LNHDA and CDR2 SQIVND (reference sequence). The CDR3 region is CASSMSFNEQFF. The CDR3 DNA sequence: TGTGCCAGTAGTATGTCCTTCAATGAGCAGTTCTTC.

This chain uses TRBV12-2 with TRBJ2-2; the D call in the table, TRBD2, was not verified against the DNA. TRBV12-2 is marked as a pseudogene. CDR3 length equals 16 residues. For the CDR3, the DNA is TGTGCAAGTCGCTTAGAAGGGGGGGCGAACACCGGGGAGCTGTTTTTT. Residues: CASRLEGGANTGELFF.

In this sample, this clone turned up once. The chain is built from TRBV7-9 and TRBJ2-7; a weak D match, TRBD1 (5 bases). V was clipped by 5 bases and J by 0 bases, with 17 bases between them. Germline-derived CDR1 and CDR2 are SEHNR and FQNEAQ (reference sequence). This CDR3 has 16 amino acids. CDR3 loop: CASSPIRATASYEQYF. The CDR3 DNA sequence: TGTGCCAGCAGCCCCATAAGGGCGACAGCCTCCTACGAGCAGTACTTC.

This chain uses TRBV19 with TRBJ2-3; D is perhaps TRBD1 (7 bases). Germline V gives CDR1 LNHDA, CDR2 SQIVND (reference sequence). V lost 3 bases and J 0 bases, leaving 19 bases between the germline ends. The CDR3 spans 18 residues. The chain's CDR3 is CASSMLVRRGQSTDTQYF. CDR3 sequence (DNA): TGTGCCAGTAGTATGCTGGTTCGGAGGGGGCAGAGCACAGATACGCAGTATTTT.

The chain is built from TRBV7-8 and TRBJ2-5; D uncertain. Germline CDR1 SGHVS, CDR2 FQNEAQ. This CDR3 is built from 13 residues. The V and J ends lost 5 bases and 3 bases respectively, with 10 bases between them. CDR3 region: CASSQGLEETQYF. Here the CDR3 DNA reads TGTGCCAGCAGCCAAGGGCTGGAAGAGACCCAGTACTTC.

This chain joins TRBV27 and TRBJ1-1; D ambiguous. From germline, CDR1 is MNHEY and CDR2 SMNVEV (reference sequence). The CDR3 runs 14 residues. Trimming shortened V by 6 bases and J by 1 base, and 12 bases separated the two germline ends. Here the CDR3 DNA reads TGTGCCAGCAGCCTTGGAGGAGGGAACACTGAAGCTTTCTTT. This sequence encodes CASSLGGGNTEAFF.

This clone ranks as medium-sized. The V gene is TRBV29-1, the J gene TRBJ2-1; D possibly corresponds to TRBD2 (5 bases). This CDR3 is 15 amino acids long. CDR1 is SQVTM and CDR2 is ANQGSEA in the germline V gene. Trimming shortened V by 1 base and J by 8 bases, and 18 bases separated the two germline ends. The CDR3 DNA reads as TGCAGCGTTGAAGTTCCTATATCGGGGTTCGATGAGCAGTTCTTC. Its translation is CSVEVPISGFDEQFF.

The genes are TRBV4-2 and TRBJ2-3; 8 bases align to TRBD2. With 0 bases clipped from V and 2 bases from J, the junction kept 10 bases outside the gene matches. From germline, CDR1 is LGHNA and CDR2 YNFKEQ. CDR3 length: 18 residues. CDR3 loop: CASSQEFPGLGVTDTQYF. The CDR3 nucleotides are TGTGCCAGCAGCCAAGAATTCCCGGGACTAGGGGTCACAGATACGCAGTATTTT.

The V and J genes are TRBV5-1 and TRBJ2-3, with D perhaps TRBD2 (5 bases). Germline V lookup: CDR1 SGHRS, CDR2 YFSETQ. The CDR3 loop spans 16 amino acids. Trimming cost V 3 bases and J 5 bases, with 19 bases left between them. CDR3 bases: TGCGCCAGCAGCTCCCAATACCCGGAGGTACGAGATACGCAGTATTTT. Protein: CASSSQYPEVRDTQYF.

This clone has a handful of counts. The chain combines TRBV10-1 with TRBJ2-1, with D possibly being TRBD1 or TRBD2 (6 bases each). Germline CDR1 WNHNN, CDR2 SYGVQD (reference sequence). Trimming stripped 4 bases from V and 12 bases from J, with 16 bases between. There are 13 residues in the CDR3. The CDR3 bases are TGCGCCAGCAGTGGGATTTTGGGGGGCGTGCAGTTCTTC. Translation gives CASSGILGGVQFF.

For the CDR3, the DNA is TGCGCCAGCAGCTTGCCGGGGTTAGAAGAGACCCAGTACTTC. Its translation is CASSLPGLEETQYF. The V and J genes are TRBV5-1 and TRBJ2-5; D possibly corresponds to TRBD2 (5 bases). The ends were cut back, 1 base at V and 3 bases at J, with 10 bases in the middle. The CDR3 is 14 residues long. Germline CDR1 SGHRS, CDR2 YFSETQ.

This chain links TRBV7-9 with TRBJ2-2; D gene uncertain. V was shortened by 3 bases and J by 4 bases, with 12 bases between the two germline ends. The CDR3 contains 15 residues. The germline V gene encodes CDR1 SEHNR and CDR2 FQNEAQ (reference sequence). CDR3 DNA: TGTGCCAGCAGCTTTGAGTCCTGGGGCACCGGGGAGCTGTTTTTT. This codes for CASSFESWGTGELFF. Together with reference TRBV7-9 and TRBJ2-2, the CDR3 gives the full variable domain: DTGVSQNPRHKITKRGQNVTFRCDPISEHNRLYWYRQTLGQGPEFLTYFQNEAQLEKSRLLSDRFSAERPKGSFSTLEIQRTEQGDSAMYLCASSFESWGTGELFFGEGSRLTVL.

The chain is built from TRBV29-1 and TRBJ2-3; perhaps TRBD2 as D (6 bases). Germline-derived CDR1 and CDR2 are SQVTM and ANQGSEA. The germline V and J ends were trimmed by 6 bases and 1 base, with 17 bases remaining between them. The CDR3 runs to 15 residues. In DNA, the CDR3 is TGCAGCGTCGCTGGAGGGGACTTCGGCACAGATACGCAGTATTTT. Translating gives CSVAGGDFGTDTQYF.

The chain carries TRBV18 and TRBJ2-5, with 7 bases aligning to TRBD1. V shed 6 bases and J 2 bases; nucleotides not matched to a gene: 3. Germline-derived CDR1 and CDR2 are KGHSH and LQKENI. This CDR3 has 13 amino acids. The CDR3 DNA sequence: TGTGCCAGCTCCCGGGACAGACAAGAGACCCAGTACTTC. This encodes CASSRDRQETQYF. The full variable domain, in which reference TRBV18 and TRBJ2-5 provide the parts outside the CDR3, is NAGVMQNPRHLVRRRGQEARLRCSPMKGHSHVYWYRQLPEEGLKFMVYLQKENIIDESGMPKERFSAEFPKEGPSILRIQQVVRGDSAAYFCASSRDRQETQYFGPGTRLLVL.

This clone has more than one count but fewer than ten. V usage is TRBV19 and J usage is TRBJ1-2, with 7 bases that match TRBD1. This CDR3 comprises 16 residues. Trimming removed 5 bases from V and 1 base from J; junction bases left unmatched: 10. Germline values: CDR1 LNHDA, CDR2 SQIVND (reference sequence). The chain's CDR3 is CASSRSGQMINYGYTF. CDR3 sequence (DNA): TGTGCCAGTAGTCGGTCGGGACAGATGATTAACTATGGCTACACCTTC.

The CDR3 reads CASSLNRGPREYEQYF. The CDR3 DNA follows: TGTGCCAGCTCGCTCAACAGGGGACCACGGGAGTACGAGCAGTACTTC. The rearrangement links TRBV18 to TRBJ2-7; tentatively, D is TRBD1 (7 bases). The CDR3 is made up of 16 amino acids. Trimming took 6 bases from V and 4 from J, leaving 22 bases between them. CDR1 is KGHSH, CDR2 LQKENI, per germline.

V and J are TRBV5-1 and TRBJ2-2; D is undetermined. From germline, CDR1 is SGHRS and CDR2 YFSETQ. CDR3 size: 16 residues. Trimming removed 3 bases from V and 0 bases from J, with 12 bases in between. CDR3 in amino acids: CASSWASGSNTGELFF. The CDR3, as DNA: TGCGCCAGCAGCTGGGCTAGTGGGTCGAACACCGGGGAGCTGTTTTTT. Using reference TRBV5-1 and TRBJ2-2 for the parts outside the CDR3, the full variable domain is KAGVTQTPRYLIKTRGQQVTLSCSPISGHRSVSWYQQTPGQGLQFLFEYFSETQRNKGNFPGRFSGRQFSNSRSEMNVSTLELGDSALYLCASSWASGSNTGELFFGEGSRLTVL.

The genes are TRBV28 and TRBJ2-7, with TRBD1 matching 9 bases. V shed 6 bases, J shed 2 bases, and the junction held 8 bases outside the gene matches. The CDR3 is 15 amino acids. CDR1 and CDR2 from the germline V gene are MDHEN and SYDVKM. The CDR3: CASSRGTGSPYEQYF. DNA of the CDR3: TGTGCCAGCAGCCGAGGGACAGGGAGCCCCTACGAGCAGTACTTC.

V is TRBV7-3 and J is TRBJ2-3; D is unclear. The CDR3 is made up of 13 amino acids. Germline V lookup: CDR1 SGHTA, CDR2 FQGTGA. Between the trimmed V and J ends, which lost 4 bases and 5 bases, there was a span of 10 bases. The DNA of the CDR3 is TGTGCCAGCAGCTACGTGTCGGGAGATACGCAGTATTTT. Its translation: CASSYVSGDTQYF.